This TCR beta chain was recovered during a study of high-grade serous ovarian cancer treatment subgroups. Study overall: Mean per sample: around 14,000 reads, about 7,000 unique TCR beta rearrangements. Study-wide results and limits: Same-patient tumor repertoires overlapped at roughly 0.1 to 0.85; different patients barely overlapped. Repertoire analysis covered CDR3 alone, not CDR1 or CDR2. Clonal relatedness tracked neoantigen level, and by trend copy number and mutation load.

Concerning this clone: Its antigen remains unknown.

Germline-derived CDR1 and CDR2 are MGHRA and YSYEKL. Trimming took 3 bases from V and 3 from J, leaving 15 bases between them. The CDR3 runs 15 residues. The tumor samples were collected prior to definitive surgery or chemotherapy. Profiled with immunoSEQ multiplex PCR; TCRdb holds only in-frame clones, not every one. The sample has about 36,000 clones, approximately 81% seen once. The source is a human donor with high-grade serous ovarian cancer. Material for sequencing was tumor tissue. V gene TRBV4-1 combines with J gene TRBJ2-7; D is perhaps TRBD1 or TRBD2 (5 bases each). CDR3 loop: CASSQHGGEIYEQYF. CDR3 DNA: TGCGCCAGCAGCCAGCATGGGGGAGAGATCTACGAGCAGTACTTC.